This T cell receptor beta chain was identified during a study of shared clonotypes between healthy human individuals. General observations from the study: The sampled material consisted only of blood, and tissue repertoires are likely to differ.

As concerns this clone: Its antigen is not identified.

Some clones are missing from TCRdb's copy, which holds only in-frame ones; the method was immunoSEQ multiplex PCR. The sample gives around 320,000 clones, around 90% of which show up once; around 15% is in the top ten. The receptor was isolated from a man aged 18 to 30 in good health. Sequenced sample: memory CD8+ T cells sorted from blood. Sample subset: CD45RO+ cells pooled with CCR7-negative TemRA cells.

CDR3 sequence (DNA): TGTGCCAGCAGCCCGGTGTGGGAGCGGGGAATGGGTCGCGAGCAGTACTTC. It codes for CASSPVWERGMGREQYF. The V and J genes are TRBV4-2 and TRBJ2-7, with TRBD2 identical over 7 bases. The CDR3 has 17 residues. The germline gives CDR1 LGHNA, CDR2 YNFKEQ. The V and J ends lost 4 bases and 6 bases, in that order; junction bases with no gene match: 18.